These 10 T cell receptor beta chains were all obtained from the same sample, sequenced in a study of T-cell memory formation after mild COVID-19. TCRdb recomputed calls from the 5' RACE reads with MiXCR, one row per CDR3 protein. In the table there are a few hundred thousand distinct CDR3 sequences, around 25% of which are singletons. The sequenced sample was PBMCs or a T cell subset sorted from them (not recorded which). These receptors all come from an adult woman who had mild COVID-19 (a few samples of this study predate the infection). Cell type and time point are not known.

This clonotype was recorded a few times. The chain recombines TRBV4-3 with TRBJ2-1; 7 nucleotides agree with TRBD2. Per the germline V gene, CDR1 is LGHNA and CDR2 is YSLEER. This CDR3 has 16 amino acids. Trimming took 0 bases from V and 8 from J; bases not matched to a gene: 10. The CDR3: CASSQEWREIIDEQFF. The CDR3 nucleotides read TGCGCCAGCAGCCAAGAGTGGCGGGAGATAATAGATGAGCAGTTCTTC.

V is TRBV29-1 and J is TRBJ2-3; perhaps TRBD1 as D (6 bases). This CDR3 is built from 13 residues. Germline values: CDR1 SQVTM, CDR2 ANQGSEA. Deletions cut 5 bases from V and 1 base from J, with 10 bases between. The CDR3 loop is CSVSGVGTDTQYF. CDR3 DNA: TGCAGCGTTTCAGGGGTCGGCACAGATACGCAGTATTTT.

This clonotype was seen just once. DNA of the CDR3: TGCAGTGCTAAATCGTCGACAGGAAACTATGGCTACACCTTC. It specifies CSAKSSTGNYGYTF. The rearrangement links TRBV20-1 to TRBJ1-2; weak D call: TRBD1 (6 bases). CDR3 size: 14 residues. Trimming left V 4 bases short and J 2 bases short, with 14 bases between. The V gene's germline CDR1 is DFQATT and CDR2 SNEGSKA (reference sequence).

This rearrangement joins TRBV4-2 to TRBJ2-7, with unresolved D. This CDR3 is built from 14 residues. Germline-derived CDR1 and CDR2 are LGHNA and YNFKEQ. V was pared by 1 base and J by 3 bases, with 10 bases between. For the CDR3, the DNA is TGTGCCAGCAGCCAAGGTTACCCAAGCTACGAGCAGTACTTC. Translation: CASSQGYPSYEQYF.

This sequence joins TRBV5-1 and TRBJ2-1; D uncertain. Trimming cost V 0 bases and J 0 bases, with 7 bases left between them. The CDR3 loop spans 15 amino acids. Germline assignment: CDR1 SGHRS and CDR2 YFSETQ. CDR3 amino acids: CASSLVADSYNEQFF. The CDR3 DNA follows: TGCGCCAGCAGCTTGGTAGCAGACTCCTACAATGAGCAGTTCTTC.

This clonotype has a handful of counts. The gene calls are TRBV7-9 and TRBJ2-2; weak D call: TRBD1 (5 bases). Trimming took 2 bases from V and 4 from J, leaving 11 bases between them. This CDR3 is 15 amino acids long. Germline values: CDR1 SEHNR, CDR2 FQNEAQ (reference sequence). The CDR3 spells CASSLTQAPTGELFF. CDR3 DNA sequence: TGTGCCAGCAGCTTAACACAGGCCCCCACCGGGGAGCTGTTTTTT.

Here the CDR3 reads CSVEVPDALAKNIQYF. The DNA of the CDR3 is TGCAGCGTTGAAGTCCCGGACGCCCTAGCCAAAAACATTCAGTACTTC. The chain recombines TRBV29-1 with TRBJ2-4; D is ambiguous. This CDR3 comprises 16 residues. The V gene's germline CDR1 is SQVTM and CDR2 ANQGSEA. Deletions cut 1 base from V and 0 bases from J, with 13 bases between.

This clonotype has more than one count but fewer than ten. V and J are TRBV7-8 and TRBJ2-4; D not resolved. Germline V lookup: CDR1 SGHVS, CDR2 FQNEAQ. The CDR3 extends over 12 amino acids. V lost 5 bases and J 1 base, leaving 3 bases between the germline ends. CDR3 region: CASSGAKNIQYF. As DNA, the CDR3 is TGTGCCAGCAGCGGCGCCAAAAACATTCAGTACTTC.

This clonotype was found a few times. The genes are TRBV6-6 and TRBJ2-7, with 7 bases aligning to TRBD2. This CDR3 comprises 12 residues. Germline V gene sequence: CDR1 MNHNY, CDR2 SVGAGI (reference sequence). J was trimmed by 1 base and V by 10 bases; bases with no gene match: 4. CDR3 in amino acids: CATGGSSYEQYF. The CDR3 DNA is TGTGCCACCGGCGGGAGTTCCTACGAGCAGTACTTC.

This clonotype was seen a handful of times. The chain links TRBV12-3 or TRBV12-4 to TRBJ1-5, with D possibly being TRBD1 (6 bases). Trimming stripped 4 bases from V and 4 bases from J, with 14 bases between. This CDR3 spans 15 amino acids. CDR3 region: CASSSWTELNQPQHF. For the CDR3, the DNA is TGTGCCAGCAGTTCTTGGACAGAATTAAATCAGCCCCAGCATTTT.